The clone carrying this T cell receptor beta chain was recorded only once. What it recognizes is unknown. The sample is drawn from a study of shared clonotypes between healthy human individuals. Only in-frame clones appear in the TCRdb table, and some are missing; sequencing was by immunoSEQ multiplex PCR. The sample includes 1.5 million to 2.5 million clones, approximately 94% of them seen just once. CDR3 length: 15 amino acids. V was clipped by 4 bases and J by 7 bases, with 17 bases between them. Germline assignment: CDR1 SGHDN and CDR2 FVKESK. Naive CD8 cells lacked CD45RO, underwent positive selection for CCR7 and left out terminally differentiated effector memory CD45RA+ cells. Study results and caveats: An effect of sequencing depth on clonotype sharing among donors was expected.

The rearrangement links TRBV14 to TRBJ2-1; TRBD2 is a possible D gene (6 bases). Sequenced: naive CD8+ T cells sorted from blood. The TCR originated in a man younger than 30 in good health. CDR3 in amino acids: CASSLFGGLANEQFF. CDR3 nucleotide sequence: TGTGCCAGCAGCCTGTTCGGGGGACTTGCGAATGAGCAGTTCTTC.